These 23 T cell receptor beta chains came from one sample sequenced in a study of regulatory T cells in long-lasting Graves disease. Time point described: newly diagnosed GD, antithyroid drugs for less than 3 months. Extracted PBMC RNA gave rise to the TCR library. Combining iRepertoire HTBI primers with Arm-PCR of CDR3 regions, the authors built TCR beta libraries. TCRdb reprocessed the multiplex PCR reads with MiXCR, giving one entry per CDR3 protein. Here the sample spans some 250,000 distinct CDR3 sequences, around 19% being singletons. Separately, the same data were catalogued under a study of T cells in Graves' hyperthyroidism and ophthalmopathy.

The specimen was peripheral blood mononuclear cells (PBMCs), collected at new diagnosis, from a patient treated with antithyroid drugs. These receptors were taken from a woman in her twenties or thirties with Graves disease.

This clonotype was recorded a few times. The gene calls are TRBV7-9 and TRBJ2-4; 7 positions match TRBD1. Germline lookup yields CDR1 SEHNR and CDR2 FQNEAQ (reference sequence). This CDR3 is 13 amino acids long. V was pared by 4 bases and J by 11 bases, with 8 bases of the junction left unmatched. The CDR3 nucleotides are TGTGCCAGCAGCTCGGGACAGCGAGCCCTTCAGTACTTC. Translating gives CASSSGQRALQYF. The whole variable domain, filled in from reference TRBV7-9 and TRBJ2-4, reads DTGVSQNPRHKITKRGQNVTFRCDPISEHNRLYWYRQTLGQGPEFLTYFQNEAQLEKSRLLSDRFSAERPKGSFSTLEIQRTEQGDSAMYLCASSSGQRALQYFGAGTRLSVL.

This clonotype was detected many times. This rearrangement joins TRBV11-2 to TRBJ2-5, with D possibly called TRBD1 or TRBD2 (5 bases each). V gave up 5 bases and J gave up 3 bases, with 16 bases separating them. The CDR3 sequence is 15 residues long. Germline V CDR1 and CDR2: SGHAT, FQNNGV. DNA of the CDR3: TGTGCCAGCAGCAAGGACCAGGGAGTAGAAGAGACCCAGTACTTC. Its protein product is CASSKDQGVEETQYF.

The chain couples TRBV20-1 to TRBJ2-2; 7 positions match TRBD2. Germline CDR1 DFQATT, CDR2 SNEGSKA (reference sequence). J gave up 3 bases and V 1 base, and 8 bases lay outside the gene matches. The CDR3 loop spans 16 amino acids. The CDR3 region has the DNA TGCAGTGCTAGAGGCCCGGGACTAAGCGACACCGGGGAGCTGTTTTTT. This sequence encodes CSARGPGLSDTGELFF.

This clonotype occurred many times. V gene TRBV10-3 combines with J gene TRBJ1-2; D is undetermined. Germline CDR1 and CDR2: ENHRY and SYGVKD. The CDR3 extends over 13 amino acids. The V end was cut by 2 bases, the J end by 8 bases, with 12 bases between. The CDR3 protein is CAISEKERAGYTF. The CDR3 DNA reads TGTGCCATCAGTGAGAAAGAGAGGGCCGGCTACACCTTC.

This clonotype has a handful of counts. The chain joins TRBV29-1 to TRBJ1-2; possibly TRBD1 for D (6 bases). CDR1 and CDR2 from the germline V gene are SQVTM and ANQGSEA. Between the trimmed V and J ends, which lost 7 bases and 7 bases, there was a span of 16 bases. The CDR3 contains 12 residues. The CDR3 loop is CSARGQLGGYTF. DNA for the CDR3: TGCAGCGCAAGAGGACAGTTGGGTGGCTACACCTTC.

This clonotype came up many times. V is TRBV6-1 and J is TRBJ2-7; no clear D. Germline V gene sequence: CDR1 MNHNS, CDR2 SASEGT. V lost 2 bases, J lost 0 bases, and 8 bases lay in between. CDR3 length: 14 amino acids. The CDR3 DNA reads TGTGCCAGCAGTGAATCCGAATACTCCTACGAGCAGTACTTC. Encoded protein: CASSESEYSYEQYF.

This clonotype was picked up many times. V gene TRBV12-3 or TRBV12-4 combines with J gene TRBJ1-1; tentatively, D is TRBD1 (5 bases). Trimming left V 5 bases short and J 4 bases short, with 23 bases between. CDR3 length: 17 amino acids. The CDR3 region has the DNA TGTGCCAGCAGTCAGATTGGGGGGATGAGAATGGGCACTGAAGCTTTCTTT. The encoded protein is CASSQIGGMRMGTEAFF.

This clonotype was detected ten times or more. The gene calls are TRBV4-2 and TRBJ1-2; 7 bases agree with TRBD1. This CDR3 is 15 amino acids long. CDR1 and CDR2 from the germline V gene are LGHNA and YNFKEQ. V was clipped by 1 base and J by 2 bases; unmatched bases: 4. This CDR3 is CASSQAAGQNYGYTF. Here the CDR3 DNA reads TGTGCCAGCAGCCAAGCGGCGGGACAGAACTATGGCTACACCTTC.

This clonotype was detected ten times or more. The chain has TRBV19 and TRBJ1-2; D uncertain. V gave up 3 bases and J gave up 4 bases, with 15 bases separating them. The CDR3 is made up of 15 amino acids. Germline V gene data show CDR1 as LNHDA and CDR2 as SQIVND (reference sequence). In nucleotides, the CDR3 is TGTGCCAGTAGTATCGGGGTGCCGAGCGTCTATGGCTACACCTTC. It codes for CASSIGVPSVYGYTF.

Worth noting for this clonotype: It may be a read error: a sequence one base away is much more abundant. The V call is TRBV10-3, the J call TRBJ1-1, with D unresolved. Looked up from germline, CDR1 is ENHRY and CDR2 is SYGVKD. The CDR3 contains 12 residues. The CDR3 DNA reads as TGTGCCATCAGTGACGGGAACACTGAAGCTCTCTTT. It specifies CAISDGNTEALF.

This chain connects TRBV12-3 or TRBV12-4 to TRBJ1-5; 7 nucleotides align to TRBD1. V lost 5 bases to trimming and J lost 2 bases; unmatched junction nucleotides: 6. The CDR3 has 15 residues. CDR3 loop: CASSTTGRGNQPQHF. The CDR3 DNA reads as TGTGCCAGCAGTACGACAGGGAGGGGCAATCAGCCCCAGCATTTT.

This clonotype showed up many times. This chain links TRBV10-3 with TRBJ2-3; 9 nucleotides align to TRBD1. The length of the CDR3 is 14 residues. After removal of 6 bases from V and 1 base from J, the junction contained 2 bases not matched to a gene. The germline CDR1 and CDR2 sequences are ENHRY and SYGVKD. CDR3 sequence: CAISDRGGTDTQYF. The DNA of the CDR3 is TGTGCCATCAGCGACAGGGGGGGCACAGATACGCAGTATTTT.

The table lists this clonotype with a count of one. Only one base separates this from a far larger clonotype, so it likely reflects a read error. The chain is built from TRBV6-5 and TRBJ2-1; D unresolved. The V gene's germline CDR1 is MNHEY and CDR2 SVGAGI. This CDR3 region has 14 residues. CDR3 coding DNA: TGTGCCAGCAGTTACTCGAGTCATGAGAATGGGCAGTTCTTC. Translating gives CASSYSSHENGQFF.

This clonotype was recorded many times. This chain connects TRBV15 to TRBJ1-2, with TRBD1 matching 7 bases. The CDR3 is 14 amino acids. From germline, CDR1 is LNHNV and CDR2 YYDKDF (reference sequence). The J segment lost 2 bases and the V segment lost 1 base, leaving 1 base of the junction unmatched. CDR3 amino acids: CATSRGTGNYGYTF. CDR3 nucleotide sequence: TGTGCCACCAGCAGAGGGACAGGCAACTATGGCTACACCTTC.

Turning to this clonotype: This sequence is one base from a far larger clone and is likely a read error. The chain employs TRBV2 and TRBJ2-1; no firm D call. The J call is in doubt because the DNA end fits TRBJ2-5 better. CDR1 is SNHLY and CDR2 is FYNNEI in the germline V gene. There are 11 residues in the CDR3. This CDR3 is CVSRQQETQYF. The CDR3 DNA is TGTGTCAGCAGGCAGCAAGAGACCCAGTACTTC.

With respect to this clonotype: This may be a read error: a much more frequent sequence differs by one nucleotide. V gene TRBV6-5 combines with J gene TRBJ2-1; 7 bases fit TRBD2. The CDR3 spans 15 residues. The V gene end was trimmed by 2 bases and the J gene end by 10 bases; junction bases not matched to a gene: 11. CDR1 is MNHEY and CDR2 is SVGAGI in the germline V gene. This chain's CDR3 is CASSYARGIPYEQFF. The CDR3 DNA reads TGTGCCAGCAGTTACGCGCGGGGGATTCCCTACGAGCAGTTCTTC.

This clonotype was counted ten times or more. The J gene is TRBJ1-5, the V gene TRBV5-5; the D gene is possibly TRBD1 (5 bases). The germline CDR1 and CDR2 sequences are SGHKS and YYEKEE (reference sequence). CDR3 length: 12 residues. V shed 2 bases and J shed 9 bases, with 9 bases lying between them. In nucleotides, the CDR3 is TGTGCCAGCAGCTTCGGGGGACGGCCCCAGCATTTT. Protein sequence: CASSFGGRPQHF.

This clonotype was picked up many times. The CDR3 nucleotides are TGTGCCAGCAGCTTACGAGATAGGGATACGCAGTATTTT. Its protein is CASSLRDRDTQYF. The chain employs TRBV7-3 and TRBJ2-3; D ambiguous. Per the germline V gene, CDR1 is SGHTA and CDR2 is FQGTGA. The CDR3 contains 13 residues. Deletions cut 2 bases from V and 6 bases from J, with 9 bases between.

This clonotype was found many times. For the CDR3, the DNA is TGTGCCAGCAGCCCCGGACAGGGCAGTTACGGCGAAAAACTGTTTTTT. It yields the protein CASSPGQGSYGEKLFF. This chain connects TRBV7-6 to TRBJ1-4, with TRBD1 identical over 8 bases. The junction had 13 bases not matched to a gene; V was cut back by 5 bases and J by 8 bases. Germline CDR1 reads SGHVS; CDR2 reads FNYEAQ. The CDR3 runs 16 residues.

This clonotype occurred many times. This chain connects TRBV12-3 or TRBV12-4 to TRBJ2-1; D unresolved. The CDR3 loop spans 11 amino acids. Trimming shortened V by 5 bases and J by 8 bases, and 7 bases separated the two germline ends. CDR3 in amino acids: CASSRVDEQFF. CDR3 DNA sequence: TGTGCCAGCAGTAGAGTGGATGAGCAGTTCTTC.

This clonotype was seen a few times. V usage is TRBV6-1 and J usage is TRBJ1-1; 7 nucleotides agree with TRBD1. Looked up from germline, CDR1 is MNHNS and CDR2 is SASEGT. The CDR3 is 15 residues long. After removal of 5 bases from V and 1 base from J, the junction contained 7 bases not matched to a gene. CDR3 nucleotides: TGTGCCAGCAGTCCCTCGGGACAGCCGAACACTGAAGCTTTCTTT. This encodes CASSPSGQPNTEAFF.

This clonotype was seen many times. The genes are TRBV19 and TRBJ1-1; D gene unclear. The CDR3 extends over 10 amino acids. Trimming cost V 7 bases and J 6 bases, with 6 bases left between them. Germline V gene sequence: CDR1 LNHDA, CDR2 SQIVND (reference sequence). Here the CDR3 reads CASTGAEAFF. CDR3 coding DNA: TGTGCCAGTACCGGCGCTGAAGCTTTCTTT. Filled out from reference TRBV19 and TRBJ1-1, the complete variable domain reads DGGITQSPKYLFRKEGQNVTLSCEQNLNHDAMYWYRQDPGQGLRLIYYSQIVNDFQKGDIAEGYSVSREKKESFPLTVTSAQKNPTAFYLCASTGAEAFFGQGTRLTVV.

This clonotype was detected many times. The chain recombines TRBV29-1 with TRBJ2-5; TRBD1 is a possible D gene (6 bases). CDR3 length: 12 residues. Trimming pared 7 bases from V and 8 bases from J, leaving 17 bases between. Germline CDR1 SQVTM, CDR2 ANQGSEA. In DNA form, the CDR3 reads TGCAGCGCTCGGACAGAGCCGGGAACCCAGTACTTC. Amino acids: CSARTEPGTQYF.